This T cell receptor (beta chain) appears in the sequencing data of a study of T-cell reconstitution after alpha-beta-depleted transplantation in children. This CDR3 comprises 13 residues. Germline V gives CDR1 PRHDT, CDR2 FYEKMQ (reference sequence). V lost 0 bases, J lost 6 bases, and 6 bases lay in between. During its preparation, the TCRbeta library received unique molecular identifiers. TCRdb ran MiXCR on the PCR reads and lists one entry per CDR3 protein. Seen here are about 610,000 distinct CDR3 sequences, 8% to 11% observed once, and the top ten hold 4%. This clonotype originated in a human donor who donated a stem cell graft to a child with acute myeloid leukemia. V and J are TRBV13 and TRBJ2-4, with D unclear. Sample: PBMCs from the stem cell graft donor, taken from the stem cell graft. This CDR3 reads CASSLGRINIQYF. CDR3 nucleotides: TGTGCCAGCAGCTTAGGTAGAATAAACATTCAGTACTTC.